These T cell receptor beta chains were read from a single sample in a study of cytomegalovirus exposure and HLA in healthy donors. Some clones are missing from TCRdb's copy, which holds only in-frame ones; the method was immunoSEQ multiplex PCR. The sample has 150,000 to 200,000 clones; 80% are singletons. The sample was PBMCs. The receptors originated from a boy younger than 18 in good health and CMV-seronegative. CDR3s leave out the opening cysteine and the closing phenylalanine or tryptophan.

v_gene | CDR3aa
TRBV14 | ASSERQGVNYGGYT
TRBV7-9 | ASSLQGAGANVLT
TRBV19 | ASSTRQGVGLNTEAF
TRBV13 | ASSGYRAAKNIQY
TRBV6-1 | ASSEYGEKALYEQY
TRBV4-1 | ASSQSQGSSNQPQH
TRBV30 | AWSAPPGIPFPARVDYGYT
TRBV30 | AWSRERTGGSLLSYNSPLH
TRBV9 | ASSVEVGRAYEQY
TRBV18 | ASSPLREAGNEQF
TRBV6-1 | ASSDGPSGQGYEQY
TRBV11-3 | ASSLQGKLGTQY
TRBV19 | ASSIRSGDQPQH
TRBV20-1 | SGTVNEKLF
TRBV7-3 | ASSPGTGSYEQY
TRBV15 | ATSRRETQY
TRBV19 | ASSSRAVEGAGGEQF
TRBV2 | ASSESGLRGAF
TRBV5-1 | ASSTTTSGGPYEQY
TRBV5-5 | ASSLSVAGGLYEQY
TRBV30 | ARRVPGNTEAF
TRBV6-4 | ASSASQGGPFTEQF
TRBV30 | AWSEGGSGVQY
TRBV7-2 | ASSLKGQGLGTGELF
TRBV19 | ASSPDRGLNQPQH
TRBV2 | ASQQGENTEAF
TRBV28 | ASIGGNNEQF
TRBV19 | ASSLPAGPANTGELF
TRBV27 | ASSPSRGGPTDTQY
TRBV27 | ASSWAGQSSYEQY
TRBV18 | ASSPPPSGTYEQY
TRBV6-4 | ASSESRGHSPLH
TRBV5-1 | ASSWTSGGDNEQF
TRBV11-3 | ASSVRLAGGGSDTQY
TRBV18 | ASSPWGGERETQY
TRBV6-1 | ASSGGRDRGVSSLNSPLH
TRBV29-1 | SAQGIGSYEQY
TRBV12-5 | ASGFIGLAGVGYEQF
TRBV6-1 | ASREGQPSDVPNYGYT
TRBV6-1 | ASSEWGDSNQPQH
TRBV7-9 | ASSVEMTGDYGYT
TRBV2 | ASRKGTGSNQPQH
TRBV9 | ASSVEGGRAYLGELF
TRBV5-6 | ASSLRDRGLVYNEQF
TRBV6-5 | ASRSPTDSNYGYT
TRBV7-2 | ASSGEGETQY
TRBV6-6 | ATLPGAQGYEQY
TRBV25-1 | ASSGAGRGGEKLF
TRBV11-2 | ASSPSSRSYEQY
TRBV6-5 | ASSGGGTGYT
TRBV9 | ASSVGRGGGGYT
TRBV30 | AWSVRGLSAH
TRBV5-8 | ASSLRTFRAEQY
TRBV13 | ASSREVLFSTDTQY
TRBV28 | ASSWAGANTEAF